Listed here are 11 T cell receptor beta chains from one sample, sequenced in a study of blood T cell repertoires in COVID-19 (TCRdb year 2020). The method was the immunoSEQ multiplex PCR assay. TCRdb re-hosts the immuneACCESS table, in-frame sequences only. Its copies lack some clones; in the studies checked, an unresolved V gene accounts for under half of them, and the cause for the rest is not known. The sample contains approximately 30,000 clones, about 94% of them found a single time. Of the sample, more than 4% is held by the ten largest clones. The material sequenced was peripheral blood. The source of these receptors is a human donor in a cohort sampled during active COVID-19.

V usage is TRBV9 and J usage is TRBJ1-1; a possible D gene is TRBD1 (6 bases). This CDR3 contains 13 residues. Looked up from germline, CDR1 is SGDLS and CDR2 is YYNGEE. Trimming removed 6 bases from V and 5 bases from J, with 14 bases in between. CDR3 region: CASTTGRDTEAFF. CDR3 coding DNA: TGTGCCAGCACAACAGGGAGGGATACTGAAGCTTTCTTT.

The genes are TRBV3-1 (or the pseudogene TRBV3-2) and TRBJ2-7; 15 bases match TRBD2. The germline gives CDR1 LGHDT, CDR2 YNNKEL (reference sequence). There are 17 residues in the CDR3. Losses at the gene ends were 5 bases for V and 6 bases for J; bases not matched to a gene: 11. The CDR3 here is CASSLGLAGGVWGEQYF. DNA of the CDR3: TGTGCCAGCAGCTTGGGACTAGCGGGAGGTGTATGGGGCGAGCAGTACTTC.

The CDR3 bases are TGTGCCATCAGTGGACAGCTGAACACTGAAGCTTTCTTT. Its translation is CAISGQLNTEAFF. V usage is TRBV10-3 and J usage is TRBJ1-1; a weak D match, TRBD1 (5 bases). Trimming pared 4 bases from V and 0 bases from J, leaving 6 bases between. The CDR3 covers 13 residues. The germline CDR1 and CDR2 sequences are ENHRY and SYGVKD.

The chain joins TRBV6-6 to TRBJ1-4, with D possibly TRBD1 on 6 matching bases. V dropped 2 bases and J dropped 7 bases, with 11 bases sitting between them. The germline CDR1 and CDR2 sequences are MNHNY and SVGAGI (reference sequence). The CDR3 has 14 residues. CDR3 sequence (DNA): TGTGCCAGCAGTTACGGGGGGGGGCTTGAAAAACTGTTTTTT. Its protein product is CASSYGGGLEKLFF.

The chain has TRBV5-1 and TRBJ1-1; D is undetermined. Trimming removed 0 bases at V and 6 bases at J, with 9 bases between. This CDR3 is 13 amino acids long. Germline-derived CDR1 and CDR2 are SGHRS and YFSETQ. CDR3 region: CASSLAVLSEAFF. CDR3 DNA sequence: TGCGCCAGCAGCTTGGCCGTCCTATCTGAAGCTTTCTTT.

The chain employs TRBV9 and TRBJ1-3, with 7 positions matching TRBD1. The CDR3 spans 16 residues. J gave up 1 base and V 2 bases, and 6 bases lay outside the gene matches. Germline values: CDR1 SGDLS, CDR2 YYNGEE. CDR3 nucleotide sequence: TGTGCCAGCAGCGTGGAGGGGGCAGAGTCTGGAAACACCATATATTTT. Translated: CASSVEGAESGNTIYF. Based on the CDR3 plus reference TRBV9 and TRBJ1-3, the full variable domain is DSGVTQTPKHLITATGQRVTLRCSPRSGDLSVYWYQQSLDQGLQFLIQYYNGEERAKGNILERFSAQQFPDLHSELNLSSLELGDSALYFCASSVEGAESGNTIYFGEGSWLTVV.

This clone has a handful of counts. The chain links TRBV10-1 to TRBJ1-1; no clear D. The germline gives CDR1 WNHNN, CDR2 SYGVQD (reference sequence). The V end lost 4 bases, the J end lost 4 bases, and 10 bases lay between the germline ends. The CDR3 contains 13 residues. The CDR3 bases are TGCGCCAGCAGTGGTAATCTAGTCACTGAAGCTTTCTTT. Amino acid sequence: CASSGNLVTEAFF.

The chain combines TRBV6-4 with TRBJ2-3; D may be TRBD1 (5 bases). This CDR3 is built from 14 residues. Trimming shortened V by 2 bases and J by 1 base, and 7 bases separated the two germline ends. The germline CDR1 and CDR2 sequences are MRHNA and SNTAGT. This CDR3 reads CASSDGRGTDTQYF. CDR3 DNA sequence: TGTGCCAGCAGTGACGGCAGGGGCACAGATACGCAGTATTTT.

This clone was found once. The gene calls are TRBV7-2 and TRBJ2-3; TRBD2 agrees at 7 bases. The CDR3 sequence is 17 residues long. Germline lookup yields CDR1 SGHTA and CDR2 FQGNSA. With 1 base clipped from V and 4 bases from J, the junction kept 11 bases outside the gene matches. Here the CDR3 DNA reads TGTGCCAGCAGCTTAGTGTCTGGCGGGAGTCAAGCAGATACGCAGTATTTT. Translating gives CASSLVSGGSQADTQYF. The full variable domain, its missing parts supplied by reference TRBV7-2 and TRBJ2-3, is GAGVSQSPSNKVTEKGKDVELRCDPISGHTALYWYRQSLGQGLEFLIYFQGNSAPDKSGLPSDRFSAERTGGSVSTLTIQRTQQEDSAVYLCASSLVSGGSQADTQYFGPGTRLTVL.

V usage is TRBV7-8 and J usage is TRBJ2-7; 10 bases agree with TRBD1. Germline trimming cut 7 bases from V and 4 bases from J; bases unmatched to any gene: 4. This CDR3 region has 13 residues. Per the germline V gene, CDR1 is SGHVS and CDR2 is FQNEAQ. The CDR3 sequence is CASTRDRGYEQYF. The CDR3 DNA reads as TGTGCCAGCACCAGGGACAGGGGTTACGAGCAGTACTTC.

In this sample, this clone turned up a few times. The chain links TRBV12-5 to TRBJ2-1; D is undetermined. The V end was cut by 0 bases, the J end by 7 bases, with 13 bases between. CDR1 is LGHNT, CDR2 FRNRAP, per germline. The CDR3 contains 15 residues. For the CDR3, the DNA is TGTGCTAGTGGTTTGGTATCGCACAGCATGAATGAGCAGTTCTTC. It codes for CASGLVSHSMNEQFF.